Listed here are 20 T cell receptor beta chains from one sample, sequenced in a study of cytotoxic CD8 clonotypes in ibrutinib-treated CLL. Sequencing used immunoSEQ multiplex PCR; TCRdb keeps in-frame clones, though not all of them. Of fewer than 25,000 clones in the sample, roughly four fifths were seen once. This specimen was PBMCs, taken before ibrutinib treatment. These TCRs come from a human donor with chronic lymphocytic leukemia.

V and J are TRBV19 and TRBJ2-1; 7 bases map to TRBD2. Germline trimming cut 7 bases from V and 6 bases from J; bases unmatched to any gene: 9. Germline CDR1 and CDR2: LNHDA and SQIVND (reference sequence). CDR3 length: 14 residues. Here the CDR3 reads CASTRGDSSNEQFF. CDR3 coding DNA: TGTGCCAGTACCCGGGGGGATTCTTCCAATGAGCAGTTCTTC. Based on the CDR3 plus reference TRBV19 and TRBJ2-1, the full variable domain is DGGITQSPKYLFRKEGQNVTLSCEQNLNHDAMYWYRQDPGQGLRLIYYSQIVNDFQKGDIAEGYSVSREKKESFPLTVTSAQKNPTAFYLCASTRGDSSNEQFFGPGTRLTVL.

The genes are TRBV19 and TRBJ1-1; no clear D gene. Germline V lookup: CDR1 LNHDA, CDR2 SQIVND (reference sequence). V shed 2 bases and J shed 5 bases, with 6 bases lying between them. The CDR3 is 12 residues long. DNA for the CDR3: TGTGCCAGTAGTATACAGGCTACTGAAGCTTTCTTT. Its translation is CASSIQATEAFF.

The chain uses TRBV6-6 and TRBJ1-5; 11 nucleotides line up with TRBD1. Trimming removed 2 bases from V and 6 bases from J; junction bases left unmatched: 3. There are 15 residues in the CDR3. Germline V gene sequence: CDR1 MNHNY, CDR2 SVGAGI (reference sequence). The CDR3 sequence is CASSYGTGGGQPQHF. Here the CDR3 DNA reads TGTGCCAGCAGTTACGGGACAGGGGGGGGTCAGCCCCAGCATTTT.

J is TRBJ2-5 and V is TRBV7-2; TRBD1 is a possible D gene (7 bases). This CDR3 is 14 amino acids long. CDR1 is SGHTA, CDR2 FQGNSA, per germline. The V gene lost 6 bases and the J gene lost 5 bases, with 16 bases spanning the gap. CDR3 loop: CASSERSGGETQYF. DNA for the CDR3: TGTGCCAGCAGTGAAAGGTCAGGGGGGGAGACCCAGTACTTC.

This chain links TRBV13 with TRBJ2-7, with D unclear. This CDR3 is 13 amino acids long. V was cut by 4 bases and J by 9 bases, with 16 bases left in between. CDR1 and CDR2 (germline): PRHDT, FYEKMQ (reference sequence). CDR3 sequence reads: CASSYPPGYGQYF. CDR3 DNA: TGTGCCAGCAGCTACCCCCCTGGGTATGGGCAGTACTTC. Together with reference TRBV13 and TRBJ2-7, the CDR3 gives the full variable domain: AAGVIQSPRHLIKEKRETATLKCYPIPRHDTVYWYQQGPGQDPQFLISFYEKMQSDKGSIPDRFSAQQFSDYHSELNMSSLELGDSALYFCASSYPPGYGQYFGPGTRLTVT.

This clone was recorded a few times. The rearrangement joins TRBV28 to TRBJ2-1; 10 bases map to TRBD2. The germline gives CDR1 MDHEN, CDR2 SYDVKM. Losses at the gene ends were 6 bases for V and 10 bases for J; bases not matched to a gene: 6. The CDR3 loop spans 13 amino acids. DNA for the CDR3: TGTGCCAGCAGCGGCTGGGGACTAGCGGAGCAGTTCTTC. Encoded protein: CASSGWGLAEQFF.

This chain links TRBV4-1 with TRBJ2-7; 8 positions match TRBD2. This CDR3 region has 16 residues. Germline V gene data show CDR1 as MGHRA and CDR2 as YSYEKL. Losses at the gene ends were 4 bases for V and 6 bases for J; bases not matched to a gene: 14. The CDR3 loop reads CASSPGGSGSLFEQYF. The DNA of the CDR3 is TGCGCCAGCAGCCCCGGGGGGAGCGGGAGTCTTTTCGAGCAGTACTTC.

V usage is TRBV4-3 and J usage is TRBJ2-7; 9 bases map to TRBD2. The CDR3 has 17 residues. CDR1 and CDR2 from the germline V gene are LGHNA and YSLEER. After removal of 4 bases from V and 0 bases from J, the junction contained 10 bases not matched to a gene. CDR3 sequence reads: CASSRTLSGSNSYEQYF. The CDR3 DNA reads as TGCGCCAGCAGCCGGACGCTTAGCGGGAGCAACTCCTACGAGCAGTACTTC.

J is TRBJ1-2 and V is TRBV9; D remains ambiguous. This CDR3 region has 14 residues. Germline V gives CDR1 SGDLS, CDR2 YYNGEE. V lost 3 bases and J 5 bases, leaving 14 bases between the germline ends. The CDR3 spells CASSELGVTYGYTF. The CDR3 region has the DNA TGTGCCAGCAGCGAGCTCGGGGTAACGTATGGCTACACCTTC. The variable domain in full, completed from reference TRBV9 and TRBJ1-2, reads DSGVTQTPKHLITATGQRVTLRCSPRSGDLSVYWYQQSLDQGLQFLIQYYNGEERAKGNILERFSAQQFPDLHSELNLSSLELGDSALYFCASSELGVTYGYTFGSGTRLTVV.

The gene calls are TRBV7-2 and TRBJ2-6, with D possibly called TRBD1 or TRBD2 (5 bases each). V lost 1 base to trimming and J lost 2 bases, with 12 bases between them. The CDR3 contains 17 residues. Germline V CDR1 and CDR2: SGHTA, FQGNSA. The CDR3, as DNA: TGTGCCAGCAGCTTAGGGGGCCGGACTGCTGGGGCCAACGTCCTGACTTTC. Translated, it gives CASSLGGRTAGANVLTF.

The rearrangement joins TRBV7-2 to TRBJ1-1; D may be TRBD1 (5 bases). The germline CDR1 and CDR2 sequences are SGHTA and FQGNSA. The CDR3 is made up of 15 amino acids. V dropped 1 base and J dropped 3 bases, with 12 bases sitting between them. The CDR3 loop is CASSLVNLRDTEAFF. CDR3 nucleotides: TGTGCCAGCAGCTTAGTGAATCTCAGGGACACTGAAGCTTTCTTT. Full variable domain (rest looked up from reference TRBV7-2 and TRBJ1-1): GAGVSQSPSNKVTEKGKDVELRCDPISGHTALYWYRQSLGQGLEFLIYFQGNSAPDKSGLPSDRFSAERTGGSVSTLTIQRTQQEDSAVYLCASSLVNLRDTEAFFGQGTRLTVV.

The rearrangement uses TRBV7-9 and TRBJ1-5, with 7 bases lining up with TRBD1. Germline loops: CDR1 SEHNR, CDR2 FQNEAQ (reference sequence). V lost 2 bases to trimming and J lost 7 bases; unmatched junction nucleotides: 5. The CDR3 totals 14 residues. The CDR3 DNA follows: TGTGCCAGCAGCTTATCAGGGGGTGGACAGCCCCAGCATTTT. Its translation: CASSLSGGGQPQHF. Filled out from reference TRBV7-9 and TRBJ1-5, the complete variable domain reads DTGVSQNPRHKITKRGQNVTFRCDPISEHNRLYWYRQTLGQGPEFLTYFQNEAQLEKSRLLSDRFSAERPKGSFSTLEIQRTEQGDSAMYLCASSLSGGGQPQHFGDGTRLSIL.

This clone occurred once. The gene calls are TRBV18 and TRBJ2-7, with D uncertain. The V end lost 5 bases, the J end lost 0 bases, and 8 bases lay between the germline ends. The CDR3 has 13 residues. The germline gives CDR1 KGHSH, CDR2 LQKENI. The CDR3 loop reads CASSEGISYEQYF. CDR3 DNA sequence: TGTGCCAGCTCAGAAGGGATCTCCTACGAGCAGTACTTC. Combining the CDR3 with reference TRBV18 and TRBJ2-7 gives the whole variable domain NAGVMQNPRHLVRRRGQEARLRCSPMKGHSHVYWYRQLPEEGLKFMVYLQKENIIDESGMPKERFSAEFPKEGPSILRIQQVVRGDSAAYFCASSEGISYEQYFGPGTRLTVT.

The rearrangement joins TRBV6-1 to TRBJ2-7, with a weak D call TRBD1 (6 bases). The CDR3 runs to 14 residues. V shed 5 bases and J shed 6 bases, with 17 bases lying between them. Per germline, CDR1 MNHNS and CDR2 SASEGT. The CDR3: CASSRAYRESEQYF. In DNA form, the CDR3 reads TGTGCCAGCAGTCGCGCCTACAGGGAAAGCGAGCAGTACTTC.

The V call is TRBV4-1, the J call TRBJ1-3; D may be TRBD1 (6 bases). V was pared by 4 bases and J by 3 bases, with 22 bases between. Germline V gene sequence: CDR1 MGHRA, CDR2 YSYEKL. CDR3 length: 18 amino acids. The CDR3, as DNA: TGCGCCAGCAGCCCTTTTTCTGAGGACAGAATAGTTGGAAACACCATATATTTT. Translation gives CASSPFSEDRIVGNTIYF.

This clone appeared a few times. The J gene is TRBJ1-3, the V gene TRBV30; D is unresolved. The germline V gene encodes CDR1 GTSNPN and CDR2 SVGIG (reference sequence). The CDR3 runs 13 residues. The CDR3: CAVGHKSGNTIYF. As DNA, the CDR3 is TGTGCGGTGGGTCATAAGTCTGGAAACACCATATATTTT.

This clone has more than one count but fewer than ten. V and J are TRBV19 and TRBJ2-5; 8 positions agree with TRBD1. The CDR3 spans 13 residues. Per the germline V gene, CDR1 is LNHDA and CDR2 is SQIVND (reference sequence). The ends lost 6 bases at V and 4 bases at J; junction bases unmatched: 4. The CDR3 region is CASSWTGSETQYF. CDR3 nucleotides: TGTGCCAGTAGCTGGACAGGGTCAGAGACCCAGTACTTC.

In its sample, this clone was seen a few times. The rearrangement links TRBV11-2 to TRBJ2-6; D is undetermined. The CDR3 totals 18 residues. Trimming left V 1 base short and J 0 bases short, with 13 bases between. Germline V lookup: CDR1 SGHAT, CDR2 FQNNGV. DNA for the CDR3: TGTGCCAGCAGCTTAGCACCCCCTCAAGGCTCTGGGGCCAACGTCCTGACTTTC. It translates to CASSLAPPQGSGANVLTF. Together with reference TRBV11-2 and TRBJ2-6, the CDR3 gives the full variable domain: EAGVAQSPRYKIIEKRQSVAFWCNPISGHATLYWYQQILGQGPKLLIQFQNNGVVDDSQLPKDRFSAERLKGVDSTLKIQPAKLEDSAVYLCASSLAPPQGSGANVLTFGAGSRLTVL.

This clone was seen just once. The V gene is TRBV4-2, the J gene TRBJ1-6; tentative D call: TRBD1 (6 bases). The CDR3 length is 14 residues. Per the germline V gene, CDR1 is LGHNA and CDR2 is YNFKEQ. The ends were cut back, 8 bases at V and 9 bases at J, with 17 bases in the middle. The CDR3 here is CASVDAGRGSPLHF. The DNA for the CDR3 is TGTGCCAGCGTCGATGCAGGCAGGGGTTCACCCCTCCACTTT.

CDR3 in amino acids: CASSRDRAILFYGYTF. CDR3 in DNA: TGTGCCAGCAGCCGCGACAGGGCAATTCTTTTCTATGGCTACACCTTC. The genes are TRBV7-9 and TRBJ1-2; 7 nucleotides align to TRBD1. The germline V gene encodes CDR1 SEHNR and CDR2 FQNEAQ (reference sequence). This CDR3 comprises 16 residues. With 5 bases clipped from V and 4 bases from J, the junction kept 13 bases outside the gene matches.